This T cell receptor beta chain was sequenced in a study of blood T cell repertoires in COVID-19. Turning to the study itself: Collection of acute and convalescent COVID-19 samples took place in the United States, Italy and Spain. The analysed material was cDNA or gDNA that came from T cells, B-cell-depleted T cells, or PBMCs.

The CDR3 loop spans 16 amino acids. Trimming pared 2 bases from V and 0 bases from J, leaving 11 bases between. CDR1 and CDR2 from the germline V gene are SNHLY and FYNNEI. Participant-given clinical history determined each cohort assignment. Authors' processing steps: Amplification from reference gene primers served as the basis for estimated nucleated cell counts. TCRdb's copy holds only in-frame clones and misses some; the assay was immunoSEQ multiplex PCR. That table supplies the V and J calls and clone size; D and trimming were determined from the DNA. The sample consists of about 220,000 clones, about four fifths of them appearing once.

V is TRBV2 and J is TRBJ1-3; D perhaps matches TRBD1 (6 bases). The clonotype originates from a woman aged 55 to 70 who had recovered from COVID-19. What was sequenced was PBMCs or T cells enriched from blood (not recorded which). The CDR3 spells CASSEWGGHSGNTIYF. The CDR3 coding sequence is TGTGCCAGCAGTGAATGGGGGGGGCACTCTGGAAACACCATATATTTT.